This TCR beta chain came from a study of T cell responses to AZD1222 COVID-19 vaccine. Findings of the study overall: Within unmutated variant regions lay the reported targets of nearly half of spike-specific TCRs. A mostly white British donor set with more females was recruited, and clonal diversity was possibly underestimated.

Points on this clone: Its specificity is unknown.

The ends were cut back, 4 bases at V and 6 bases at J, with 13 bases in the middle. Germline V gene data show CDR1 as WNHNN and CDR2 as SYGVQD (reference sequence). The CDR3 has 13 residues. Method: immunoSEQ multiplex PCR; TCRdb's copy keeps in-frame clones and lacks some. There are some 130,000 clones in the sample; 75% to 95% occur only once, and less than 9% lies in the top ten. The chain has TRBV10-1 and TRBJ2-7, with D uncertain. The sequencing here drew on peripheral blood, taken on day 0 of AZD1222 vaccination. The clonotype originates from an adult in good health. The CDR3 nucleotides read TGCGCCAGCAGTGGGGAAATCGGCCTCGAGCAGTACTTC. This codes for CASSGEIGLEQYF.